A selection of T cell receptor beta chains follows, all from one sample in a study of identical twins. TCRdb re-analysed the 5' RACE reads in MiXCR, keeping a single row per CDR3 protein. The sample yields 570,000 or so distinct CDR3 sequences, more than 9% seen once. The same data also contributed to another study, on yellow fever vaccine responses in identical twins.

The sample comprised PBMCs. These receptors all stem from a woman aged 18-35 years in good health. The CDR3 runs from the conserved cysteine through the conserved F or W. Fields, in order: V gene, D gene, clone size, J gene, CDR3 protein, CDR3 DNA. A D gene is named only where the DNA matches it firmly. Clone sizes are given selectively: once, few, many, or a class where the clone is expanded.

>TRBV18|TRBD1|.|TRBJ2-7
CASSPRDRDSEQYF
TGTGCCAGCTCACCACGGGACAGGGACAGCGAGCAGTACTTC
>TRBV6-5|.|.|TRBJ1-4
CASTSGVPGNEKLFF
TGTGCCAGCACTTCAGGTGTTCCCGGAAATGAAAAACTGTTTTTT
>TRBV15|.|.|TRBJ2-1
CATSRVSGPQFF
TGTGCCACCAGCAGAGTGTCAGGCCCGCAGTTCTTC
>TRBV27|TRBD2|few|TRBJ2-1
CASSPLAGRTTNYNEQFF
TGTGCCAGCAGTCCCCTAGCGGGAAGGACGACTAACTACAATGAGCAGTTCTTC
>TRBV28|TRBD1|many|TRBJ1-4
CASSPDRTGANEKLFF
TGTGCCAGCAGTCCGGATCGTACAGGGGCTAATGAAAAACTGTTTTTT
>TRBV12-3/TRBV12-4|TRBD2|.|TRBJ2-3
CASTSPYQRGQEDTQYF
TGTGCCAGCACCTCCCCCTACCAGCGGGGGCAGGAAGATACGCAGTATTTT
>TRBV5-8|.|.|TRBJ1-2
CASSLEGRVSNYGYTF
TGTGCCAGCAGCTTGGAGGGAAGGGTCTCGAACTATGGCTACACCTTC
>TRBV12-3/TRBV12-4|.|.|TRBJ2-7
CASSLDTGSEQYF
TGTGCCAGCAGTTTAGATACAGGGAGCGAGCAGTACTTC
>TRBV2|TRBD2|.|TRBJ2-1
CASRLSGRRSYNEQFF
TGTGCCAGCAGACTAAGCGGGAGGCGCTCCTACAATGAGCAGTTCTTC
>TRBV10-3|TRBD2|.|TRBJ2-1
CAISDPSGAPYNEQFF
TGTGCCATCAGTGACCCCAGCGGGGCACCCTACAATGAGCAGTTCTTC
>TRBV2|TRBD1|few|TRBJ1-2
CAGRGLINGYTF
TGTGCCGGCAGGGGGCTTATTAATGGCTACACCTTC
>TRBV7-3|TRBD2|many|TRBJ2-3
CASSSAGGLDTQYF
TGTGCCAGCAGCTCAGCGGGGGGACTAGATACGCAGTATTTT
>TRBV11-2|TRBD2|few|TRBJ2-7
CASSLEGSFSSGDAYEQYF
TGTGCCAGCAGCTTAGAGGGGTCGTTTAGTAGCGGGGATGCCTACGAGCAGTACTTC
>TRBV28|.|many|TRBJ2-2
CASSFTASHTGELFF
TGTGCCAGCAGTTTTACGGCCTCCCACACCGGGGAGCTGTTTTTT
>TRBV11-2|TRBD2|.|TRBJ2-7
CASTGGIAGVVLEQYF
TGTGCCAGCACCGGCGGAATAGCGGGAGTAGTTCTCGAGCAGTACTTC
>TRBV12-3/TRBV12-4|.|.|TRBJ1-1
CASGLQGNTEAFF
TGTGCCAGCGGGCTCCAAGGGAACACTGAAGCTTTCTTT
>TRBV5-1|.|few|TRBJ2-2
CASSLVSRLQGNTGELFF
TGCGCCAGCAGCTTGGTGTCCAGGTTGCAGGGGAACACCGGGGAGCTGTTTTTT
>TRBV28|.|.|TRBJ2-7
CASGSGTVSSYEQYF
TGTGCCAGCGGCTCCGGGACGGTAAGCTCCTACGAGCAGTACTTC
>TRBV28|.|few|TRBJ1-1
CASSLYRENTEAFF
TGTGCCAGCAGTTTATACAGGGAGAACACTGAAGCTTTCTTT
>TRBV5-6|.|few|TRBJ2-7
CASTLGETRRAPRSYEQYF
TGTGCCAGCACCTTGGGGGAAACCAGAAGGGCCCCTCGCTCCTACGAGCAGTACTTC
>TRBV9|.|many|TRBJ2-2
CASSDAPAGELFF
TGTGCCAGCAGCGACGCGCCGGCCGGGGAGCTGTTTTTT
>TRBV5-5|.|many|TRBJ2-7
CASSLAVHHEQYF
TGTGCCAGCAGCTTGGCGGTCCACCACGAGCAGTACTTC
>TRBV5-1|TRBD1|many|TRBJ2-1
CASSLGGQGALQFF
TGCGCCAGCAGCTTGGGGGGACAGGGGGCGTTGCAGTTCTTC
>TRBV7-3|TRBD1|.|TRBJ2-5
CASSSQTGYEETQYF
TGTGCCAGCAGCTCTCAGACAGGGTATGAAGAGACCCAGTACTTC
>TRBV3-1|.|many|TRBJ2-1
CASSQVHNEQFF
TGTGCCAGCAGCCAAGTTCACAATGAGCAGTTCTTC
>TRBV10-3|.|.|TRBJ2-6
CAIMGRTSGANVLTF
TGTGCCATCATGGGCAGAACCTCTGGGGCCAACGTCCTGACTTTC
>TRBV6-2/TRBV6-3|TRBD1|few|TRBJ1-5
CASSYSIGTGGDIGNQPQHF
TGTGCCAGCAGTTACTCGATTGGGACAGGGGGCGATATTGGCAATCAGCCCCAGCATTTT
>TRBV7-2|.|.|TRBJ1-1
CASSFTGMRPRNTEAFF
TGTGCCAGCAGCTTCACAGGGATGAGGCCGCGAAACACTGAAGCTTTCTTT